This T cell receptor beta chain stems from a study of regulatory T cells in long-lasting Graves disease. Researchers made TCR beta libraries by using iRepertoire HTBI primers and running Arm-PCR on CDR3 regions. TCRdb itself ran the multiplex PCR reads through MiXCR, one entry per CDR3 protein. The table records over 450,000 distinct CDR3 sequences, more than 10% of them present only once. This clonotype was observed many times. The time point here: newly diagnosed GD, antithyroid drugs for less than 3 months. Researchers made the TCR library from RNA that was extracted from PBMCs. Losses at the gene ends were 1 base for V and 4 bases for J; bases not matched to a gene: 9. This CDR3 is 17 amino acids long. CDR1 is SEHNR, CDR2 FQNEAQ, per germline (reference sequence). This same sample was also taken into another study, of T cells in Graves' hyperthyroidism and ophthalmopathy.

The receptor was derived from a woman in her 30s with Graves disease. The rearrangement links TRBV7-9 to TRBJ1-1; 10 bases agree with TRBD1. The input for sequencing was peripheral blood mononuclear cells (PBMCs), taken at new diagnosis, from a patient treated with antithyroid drugs. CDR3 DNA: TGTGCCAGCAGCTTAGGCCCCCTGACAGGGGGCGGCACTGAAGCTTTCTTT. This codes for CASSLGPLTGGGTEAFF.